Following are 23 T cell receptor beta chains from one sample sequenced in a study of T-cell memory formation after mild COVID-19. TCRdb analysed the 5' RACE reads with MiXCR anew, one entry per CDR3 protein. The data hold hundreds of thousands of distinct CDR3 sequences, with approximately 23% observed a single time. Sequenced: PBMCs or a T cell subset sorted from them (not recorded which). These receptors were obtained from an adult woman who had mild COVID-19 (a few samples of this study predate the infection). Cell type and time point are not known.

This clonotype turned up a few times. The chain links TRBV7-8 to TRBJ2-5; 9 positions agree with TRBD1. The CDR3 extends over 19 amino acids. V shed 1 base, J shed 5 bases, and the junction held 17 bases outside the gene matches. Looked up from germline, CDR1 is SGHVS and CDR2 is FQNEAQ. CDR3 residues: CASSLDSAFSDRGLETQYF. As DNA, the CDR3 is TGTGCCAGCAGCTTAGACAGTGCGTTTAGTGACAGGGGGTTGGAGACCCAGTACTTC.

V usage is TRBV15 and J usage is TRBJ2-3; weak D call: TRBD2 (5 bases). Germline loops: CDR1 LNHNV, CDR2 YYDKDF (reference sequence). The CDR3 consists of 14 residues. The V end was cut by 0 bases, the J end by 3 bases, with 7 bases between. The CDR3 is CATSRDGGTDTQYF. In DNA, the CDR3 is TGTGCCACCAGCAGAGATGGCGGGACAGATACGCAGTATTTT. Drawing the rest from reference TRBV15 and TRBJ2-3, the complete variable domain is DAMVIQNPRYQVTQFGKPVTLSCSQTLNHNVMYWYQQKSSQAPKLLFHYYDKDFNNEADTPDNFQSRRPNTSFCFLDIRSPGLGDTAMYLCATSRDGGTDTQYFGPGTRLTVL.

This clonotype occurred a few times. The gene calls are TRBV18 and TRBJ1-4; D is unresolved. This CDR3 has 15 residues. V dropped 3 bases and J dropped 0 bases, with 8 bases sitting between them. In germline, CDR1 is KGHSH, CDR2 LQKENI. The CDR3 spells CASSPSAATNEKLFF. The CDR3 region has the DNA TGTGCCAGCTCACCGTCTGCTGCAACTAATGAAAAACTGTTTTTT.

This clonotype has at least ten counts. One end of the junction varies from germline; a read error may be responsible. The chain uses TRBV4-1 and TRBJ2-5; 7 bases match TRBD1. The CDR3 totals 13 residues. The germline V gene encodes CDR1 MGHRA and CDR2 YSYEKL. CDR3 in amino acids: CASSQTGLETQYF. In DNA form, the CDR3 reads TGTGCCAGCAGCCAGACAGGGCTGGAGACCCAGTACTTC.

This clonotype has a single count. This rearrangement joins TRBV4-3 to TRBJ1-1, with a weak D call TRBD1 (5 bases). In germline, CDR1 is LGHNA, CDR2 YSLEER. The CDR3 runs 15 residues. V shed 0 bases and J shed 5 bases, with 13 bases lying between them. CDR3 DNA sequence: TGCGCCAGCAGCCAAGAGTGGGGCGGGATAACTGAAGCTTTCTTT. Protein: CASSQEWGGITEAFF.

This chain joins TRBV2 and TRBJ2-4; 7 nucleotides line up with TRBD1. CDR1 is SNHLY and CDR2 is FYNNEI in the germline V gene. The CDR3 contains 12 residues. V was pared by 6 bases and J by 7 bases, with 3 bases of the junction left unmatched. The chain's CDR3 is CASSMTGNIQYF. CDR3 coding DNA: TGTGCCAGCAGCATGACAGGGAACATTCAGTACTTC.

The chain recombines TRBV19 with TRBJ2-3; 13 bases line up with TRBD2. There are 19 residues in the CDR3. Trimming took 3 bases from V and 4 from J; bases not matched to a gene: 13. Germline V lookup: CDR1 LNHDA, CDR2 SQIVND (reference sequence). CDR3 DNA: TGTGCCAGTAGTATGGAGAGACTAGCGGGAGGTCGATCCGCAGATACGCAGTATTTT. Its translation: CASSMERLAGGRSADTQYF.

The V and J genes are TRBV28 and TRBJ2-7; TRBD1 is a possible D gene (5 bases). V lost 8 bases to trimming and J lost 3 bases, with 11 bases between them. Germline-derived CDR1 and CDR2 are MDHEN and SYDVKM. The CDR3 runs 12 residues. Here the CDR3 DNA reads TGTGCCAGCTTTTCAGGGTTCTACGAGCAGTACTTC. Its translation: CASFSGFYEQYF.

The V call is TRBV12-3 or TRBV12-4, the J call TRBJ2-1; maybe TRBD2 (6 bases). This CDR3 spans 13 amino acids. The V and J ends lost 8 bases and 8 bases respectively, with 16 bases between them. The CDR3, as DNA: TGTGCCAGCCTATCGGGGGTGGTCGATGAGCAGTTCTTC. Protein: CASLSGVVDEQFF.

The chain couples TRBV4-3 to TRBJ2-4; 8 bases fit TRBD2. Trimming took 3 bases from V and 4 from J; bases not matched to a gene: 2. In germline, CDR1 is LGHNA, CDR2 YSLEER. The CDR3 consists of 14 residues. The CDR3 DNA reads as TGCGCCAGCAGCCATCCGGGGGGGAAAAACATTCAGTACTTC. Its protein product is CASSHPGGKNIQYF.

The CDR3, as DNA: TGTGCCAGCAGCTCCTCTATAGCGGGGGGACCCACAGATACGCAGTATTTT. Amino acid sequence: CASSSSIAGGPTDTQYF. V usage is TRBV7-9 and J usage is TRBJ2-3, with TRBD2 matching over 10 bases. Germline V gene data show CDR1 as SEHNR and CDR2 as FQNEAQ (reference sequence). The trim removed 4 bases at V and 2 bases at J, leaving 9 bases unmatched. The CDR3 loop spans 17 amino acids.

This chain links TRBV5-1 with TRBJ2-7, with D possibly being TRBD1 or TRBD2 (7 bases each). Trimming shortened V by 0 bases and J by 6 bases, and 13 bases separated the two germline ends. From germline, CDR1 is SGHRS and CDR2 YFSETQ. The CDR3 is 14 amino acids. CDR3 nucleotides: TGCGCCAGCAGCTTGGAGCCCAGGGGGGGCGAGCAGTACTTC. Translated, it gives CASSLEPRGGEQYF.

This clonotype was recorded many times. This rearrangement joins TRBV5-1 to TRBJ2-7; D tentatively fits TRBD1 or TRBD2 (5 bases each). V dropped 1 base and J dropped 4 bases, with 9 bases sitting between them. The CDR3 covers 13 residues. CDR1 is SGHRS and CDR2 is YFSETQ in the germline V gene. The CDR3 is CASSLTGPYEQYF. CDR3 coding DNA: TGCGCCAGCAGCTTGACGGGGCCGTACGAGCAGTACTTC.

This clonotype turned up a few times. The genes are TRBV20-1 and TRBJ2-2, with 11 bases identical to TRBD2. The CDR3 extends over 15 amino acids. With V trimmed by 3 bases and J by 5 bases, 5 bases remained unmatched. Looked up from germline, CDR1 is DFQATT and CDR2 is SNEGSKA (reference sequence). This CDR3 is CSARVLAGETGELFF. The CDR3 DNA reads TGCAGTGCTAGGGTACTAGCGGGGGAAACCGGGGAGCTGTTTTTT.

A few counts support this clonotype. The J gene is TRBJ1-1, the V gene TRBV5-1; tentatively, D is TRBD1 (5 bases). CDR3 size: 14 residues. CDR1 and CDR2 from the germline V gene are SGHRS and YFSETQ. Trimming pared 2 bases from V and 7 bases from J, leaving 15 bases between. The CDR3 nucleotides read TGCGCCAGCAGCTTTGGGACCTTGAGCAATGAAGCTTTCTTT. Amino acid sequence: CASSFGTLSNEAFF.

The chain couples TRBV24-1 to TRBJ2-7; 7 bases match TRBD1. V shed 10 bases and J 12 bases; nucleotides not matched to a gene: 8. The germline gives CDR1 KGHDR, CDR2 SFDVKD. CDR3 length: 10 amino acids. The CDR3 DNA reads as TGTGCCACAAACAGGGGAACGGGGTACTTC. As protein: CATNRGTGYF.

V gene TRBV7-6 combines with J gene TRBJ2-1; D remains ambiguous. V gave up 1 base and J gave up 4 bases, with 17 bases separating them. CDR3 length: 17 amino acids. The germline CDR1 and CDR2 sequences are SGHVS and FNYEAQ. The CDR3 spells CASSLVVEPDGYNEQFF. For the CDR3, the DNA is TGTGCCAGCAGCTTAGTTGTCGAGCCTGATGGTTACAATGAGCAGTTCTTC.

The chain has TRBV20-1 and TRBJ2-5; maybe TRBD2 (6 bases). The CDR3 length is 13 residues. Germline V gene lookup returns CDR1 DFQATT and CDR2 SNEGSKA (reference sequence). V was cut by 6 bases and J by 0 bases, with 11 bases left in between. The CDR3 DNA is TGCAGTGCGATAGGGACTCACCAAGAGACCCAGTACTTC. Amino acid sequence: CSAIGTHQETQYF.

The rearrangement uses TRBV24-1 and TRBJ1-2; D unresolved. CDR1 is KGHDR, CDR2 SFDVKD, per germline. Trimming removed 2 bases from V and 4 bases from J, with 16 bases in between. The CDR3 covers 16 residues. The CDR3 spells CATSDSSDSGGYGYTF. The CDR3 nucleotides are TGTGCCACCAGTGATTCTTCGGATTCAGGAGGCTATGGCTACACCTTC.

The rearrangement uses TRBV28 and TRBJ2-7; D is uncertain. The CDR3 has 14 amino acids. V lost 3 bases and J 5 bases, leaving 14 bases between the germline ends. Germline values: CDR1 MDHEN, CDR2 SYDVKM. The CDR3 nucleotides are TGTGCCAGCAGTTTCGCGCAGCCCGGGCACGAGCAGTACTTC. Protein product: CASSFAQPGHEQYF.

J is TRBJ1-4 and V is TRBV7-9, with D perhaps matching TRBD1 (6 bases). Germline V gene sequence: CDR1 SEHNR, CDR2 FQNEAQ (reference sequence). Trimming removed 5 bases at V and 8 bases at J, with 18 bases between. CDR3 length: 15 residues. The DNA for the CDR3 is TGTGCCAGCAGCACCGGACAGCCTGGGGAGGAAAAACTGTTTTTT. Translation gives CASSTGQPGEEKLFF.

In DNA, the CDR3 is TGTGCCAGCAGCTCCCAAGGACTAGCGGCTCTAGCTCACTCCTACAATGAGCAGTTCTTC. This sequence encodes CASSSQGLAALAHSYNEQFF. V and J are TRBV9 and TRBJ2-1; 10 bases align to TRBD2. The germline CDR1 and CDR2 sequences are SGDLS and YYNGEE. The ends lost 4 bases at V and 0 bases at J; junction bases unmatched: 16. The CDR3 runs to 20 residues. The full variable domain, completed using reference TRBV9 and TRBJ2-1, is DSGVTQTPKHLITATGQRVTLRCSPRSGDLSVYWYQQSLDQGLQFLIQYYNGEERAKGNILERFSAQQFPDLHSELNLSSLELGDSALYFCASSSQGLAALAHSYNEQFFGPGTRLTVL.

This clonotype came up many times. V and J are TRBV7-9 and TRBJ2-7, with D maybe TRBD2 (5 bases). Trimming removed 3 bases at V and 0 bases at J, with 15 bases between. Per germline, CDR1 SEHNR and CDR2 FQNEAQ (reference sequence). The CDR3 is made up of 16 amino acids. CDR3 sequence reads: CASSFGPRTPSYEQYF. In nucleotides, the CDR3 is TGTGCCAGCAGCTTCGGTCCCAGGACTCCCTCCTACGAGCAGTACTTC.